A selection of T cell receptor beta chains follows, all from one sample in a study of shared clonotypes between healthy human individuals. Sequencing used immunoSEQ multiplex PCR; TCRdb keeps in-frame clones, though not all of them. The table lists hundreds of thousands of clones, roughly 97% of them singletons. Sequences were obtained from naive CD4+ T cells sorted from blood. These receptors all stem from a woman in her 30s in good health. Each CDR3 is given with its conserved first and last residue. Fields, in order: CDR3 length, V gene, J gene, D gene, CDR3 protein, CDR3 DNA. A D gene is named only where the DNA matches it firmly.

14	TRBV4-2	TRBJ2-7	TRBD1	CASSSQGRDHEQYF	TGTGCCAGCAGCTCACAGGGGCGAGACCACGAGCAGTACTTC
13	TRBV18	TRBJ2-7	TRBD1	CASSPTDRGEQYF	TGTGCCAGCTCACCAACAGACAGGGGCGAGCAGTACTTC
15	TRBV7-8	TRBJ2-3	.	CASSSNRAITDTQYF	TGTGCCAGCAGTTCCAACAGGGCGATCACAGATACGCAGTATTTT
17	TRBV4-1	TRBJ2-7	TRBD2	CASSQLILAGASYEQYF	TGCGCCAGCAGCCAACTCATTTTAGCGGGAGCTTCCTACGAGCAGTACTTC
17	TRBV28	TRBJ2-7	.	CASSNPPRDWDGDEQYF	TGTGCCAGCAGCAACCCCCCCCGAGACTGGGACGGAGACGAGCAGTACTTC
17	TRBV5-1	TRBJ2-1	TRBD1	CASSRMGDSYSYNEQFF	TGCGCCAGCAGCCGGATGGGGGACAGCTACTCCTACAATGAGCAGTTCTTC
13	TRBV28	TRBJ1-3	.	CASTRSSGNTIYF	TGTGCCAGCACCCGGAGCTCTGGAAACACCATATATTTT
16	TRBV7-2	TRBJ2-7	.	CASSNSGGAGSYEQYF	TGTGCCAGCAGTAACTCAGGGGGAGCGGGATCCTACGAGCAGTACTTC
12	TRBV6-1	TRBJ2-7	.	CASSELAYEQYF	TGTGCCAGCAGTGAATTGGCCTACGAGCAGTACTTC
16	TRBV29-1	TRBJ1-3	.	CSAQVTPGLSGNTIYF	TGCAGCGCCCAAGTTACTCCCGGACTCTCTGGAAACACCATATATTTT
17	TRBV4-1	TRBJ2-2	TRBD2	CASSQEIAGANTGELFF	TGCGCCAGCAGCCAGGAAATAGCGGGAGCGAACACCGGGGAGCTGTTTTTT
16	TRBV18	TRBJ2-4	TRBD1	CASSENTGTADGIQYF	TGTGCCAGCTCGGAGAATACCGGGACAGCTGACGGCATTCAGTACTTC
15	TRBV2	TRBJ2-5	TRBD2	CASRVGLAGVLAQYF	TGTGCCAGCAGAGTTGGACTAGCGGGAGTGCTGGCCCAGTACTTC
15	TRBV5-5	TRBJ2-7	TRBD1	CASREGQAGLYEQYF	TGTGCCAGCAGGGAGGGACAGGCCGGTCTATACGAGCAGTACTTC
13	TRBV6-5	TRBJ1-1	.	CASSLGQNTEAFF	TGTGCCAGCAGCCTGGGACAGAACACTGAAGCTTTCTTT
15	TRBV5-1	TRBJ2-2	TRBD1	CASSGQGSGTGELFF	TGCGCCAGCAGCGGACAGGGGTCGGGCACCGGGGAGCTGTTTTTT
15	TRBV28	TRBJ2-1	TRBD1	CASSLVGGGYNEQFF	TGTGCCAGCAGTTTGGTAGGGGGCGGCTACAATGAGCAGTTCTTC
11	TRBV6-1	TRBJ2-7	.	CASIWGREQYF	TGTGCCAGCATCTGGGGGCGCGAGCAGTACTTC